Reported below is one T cell receptor (beta chain). Which antigen it targets is not known. One base away there is no much larger clone; base qualities are not given. Trimming at the junction amounts to 0 bases on V and 5 bases on J, and the germline ends lie 8 bases apart. The CDR3 starts with the cysteine, ends with the phenylalanine, and has 14 residues. Just CDR3 DNA is preserved here, 42 bases in frame from base 1. For CDR1 and CDR2, the germline V gene lists MGHRA and YSYEKL. TCRbeta CDR3 regions were amplified from genomic DNA using the immunoSEQ Assay, a bias-controlled multiplex PCR. As for the authors' bioinformatics: Within the assay, amplification of reference gene primers was used to estimate how many nucleated cells each sample contained. To quantify the absolute abundance of each unique TCRbeta CDR3 rearrangement, sequence reads were collapsed and filtered. Productive Simpson clonality was computed per sample as the square root of Simpson's diversity index over productive rearrangements. TCRdb retrieved this table from immuneACCESS and kept in-frame rearrangements only. Not all clones are present; in checked studies, unresolved V genes account for under half, and no reason is known for the remainder. That table supplies the V and J calls and clone size; D and trimming were determined from the DNA. Present in this sample are a few hundred thousand clones, 70% to 90% of which were seen just once. The ten largest make up approximately 2% of the sample.

The data were taken from a study of blood T cell repertoires in COVID-19 (dated by TCRdb to the early 2020s). Study-wide context: Samples from collaborators originated in the United States, Italy and Spain and spanned both the acute and convalescent phases of COVID-19. The prospective study material was composed of cDNA or gDNA derived from T cells, B-cell-depleted T cells, or PBMCs. Subjects who had been exposed to COVID-19, were actively infected with it, or had recovered from it provided the deeply sampled blood TCRbeta repertoires that made up the dataset. The repertoires were released in a freely available public database meant as a resource for research on the immune response to SARS-CoV-2. Samples came from the ongoing ImmuneRACE study (first 160 participants) plus 1,254 subjects from 6 global collaborators. A de-identified subject ID, COVID-19 status, age in years and sex were almost always included in the sample metadata. HLA class I and class II types, where available, came from metadata supplied by the sample provider rather than from assay-based typing.

General study outcomes and caveats: The amount of clinical and demographic metadata varied by source and participant and was provided uncurated.

Participants in the prospective study were enrolled through a virtual design, were aged about 18 to 100 years, and lived in under 25 United States geographic areas. In the prospective study, cohorts were assigned on the basis of participant-reported clinical history obtained from a screening survey and a study questionnaire. Recovered participants in ImmuneRACE Cohort 3 were defined by two consecutive negative NP/OP PCR tests, clearance by a healthcare professional, or resolution of symptoms. Each participant in the prospective study had whole blood, serum and a nasopharyngeal or oropharyngeal swab collected by mobile phlebotomists. Additional blood draws and questionnaires over an approximately two-month period could optionally be provided by prospective study participants. Blood samples from the prospective study were shipped frozen or at room temperature prior to DNA extraction.

Specimen: PBMCs or T cells enriched from blood (not recorded which). The sequence derives from a woman between 50 and 59 years old who had recovered from COVID-19. The chain is assembled from TRBV4-1 and TRBJ1-3, with the D gene not confidently named. In nucleotides, the sequence is TGCGCCAGCAGCCAAGATGGGCAGAGAAACACCATATATTTT. The resulting protein is CASSQDGQRNTIYF.